The 5 T cell receptor beta chains presented below share a single source sample, sequenced in a study of PD-1 blockade in classical Hodgkin lymphoma. The table came from immunoSEQ multiplex PCR; TCRdb's copy has only in-frame clones and leaves some out. The data show 50,000 to 75,000 clones, approximately 90% seen once. Every one of the patients relapsed after autologous stem cell transplantation (brentuximab vedotin exposure was variable). This specimen was peripheral blood mononuclear cells (PBMCs), taken at baseline. Receptor source: a human donor with classical Hodgkin lymphoma.

The chain recombines TRBV4-3 with TRBJ2-3, with TRBD2 identical over 11 bases. The CDR3 contains 18 residues. CDR1 is LGHNA, CDR2 YSLEER, per germline. After removal of 0 bases from V and 3 bases from J, the junction contained 8 bases not matched to a gene. In DNA, the CDR3 is TGCGCCAGCAGCCAAGATGCAGGGCTAGCGGGGGGAACAGATACGCAGTATTTT. Translated: CASSQDAGLAGGTDTQYF.

This chain links TRBV30 with TRBJ1-1, with 11 bases identical to TRBD1. The CDR3 is made up of 19 amino acids. The germline CDR1 and CDR2 sequences are GTSNPN and SVGIG (reference sequence). V gave up 7 bases and J gave up 4 bases; unmatched junction bases: 23. CDR3: CASRVHGQGATIRVTEAFF. The CDR3 DNA is TGTGCCTCCCGGGTCCACGGACAGGGGGCGACAATTCGGGTCACTGAAGCTTTCTTT.

This chain links TRBV2 with TRBJ2-7; TRBD1 might be the D (6 bases). Germline CDR1 and CDR2: SNHLY and FYNNEI. Deletions cut 6 bases from V and 2 bases from J, with 11 bases between. The CDR3 has 13 residues. CDR3 in amino acids: CASRKDRTYEQYF. In nucleotides, the CDR3 is TGTGCCAGCAGGAAGGACAGAACCTACGAGCAGTACTTC. The whole variable domain, remainder taken from reference TRBV2 and TRBJ2-7, is EPEVTQTPSHQVTQMGQEVILRCVPISNHLYFYWYRQILGQKVEFLVSFYNNEISEKSEIFDDQFSVERPDGSNFTLKIRSTKLEDSAMYFCASRKDRTYEQYFGPGTRLTVT.

CDR3 amino acids: CASSAEGGVPSSYNEQFF. The CDR3 bases are TGCGCCAGCAGCGCCGAAGGGGGCGTCCCTAGCTCCTACAATGAGCAGTTCTTC. The V call is TRBV5-1, the J call TRBJ2-1; 7 nucleotides align to TRBD1. With 4 bases clipped from V and 0 bases from J, the junction kept 13 bases outside the gene matches. Germline-derived CDR1 and CDR2 are SGHRS and YFSETQ. The length of the CDR3 is 18 residues.

The rearrangement joins TRBV10-3 to TRBJ2-7; a possible D gene is TRBD1 (6 bases). The CDR3 has 13 amino acids. Germline lookup yields CDR1 ENHRY and CDR2 SYGVKD. Trimming took 4 bases from V and 6 from J, leaving 13 bases between them. CDR3 protein: CAISVQGWGEQYF. The CDR3 region has the DNA TGTGCCATCAGTGTCCAGGGGTGGGGCGAGCAGTACTTC.